The 22 T cell receptor beta chains given below trace back to one sample, sequenced in a study of T cells after yellow fever vaccination. In TCRdb, the 5' RACE reads were re-called with MiXCR into one record per CDR3 protein. The table lists some 350,000 distinct CDR3 sequences, 3% to 4.5% of them singletons. Material: PBMCs, obtained 5 days after the yellow fever booster vaccination. These receptors were collected from a man between 18 and 29 years old who received the YFV17D yellow fever vaccine.

This clonotype was seen ten or more times. The rearrangement uses TRBV7-3 and TRBJ2-1, with 11 bases matching TRBD2. The V gene's germline CDR1 is SGHTA and CDR2 FQGTGA. The ends lost 4 bases at V and 9 bases at J; junction bases unmatched: 8. The CDR3 has 15 residues. In DNA form, the CDR3 reads TGTGCCAGCAGCTCTTTAGCGGGGGGGCCCGCTGAGCAGTTCTTC. Its protein is CASSSLAGGPAEQFF.

The table lists this clonotype with a few counts. J is TRBJ2-7 and V is TRBV4-1, with 7 bases identical to TRBD2. Germline V lookup: CDR1 MGHRA, CDR2 YSYEKL. Trimming removed 0 bases from V and 3 bases from J; junction bases left unmatched: 11. This CDR3 has 17 amino acids. The CDR3 coding sequence is TGCGCCAGCAGCCAAGAGATGGCGGGGGAGGTTGACTACGAGCAGTACTTC. Amino acids: CASSQEMAGEVDYEQYF.

The V gene is TRBV18, the J gene TRBJ2-3, with TRBD2 identical over 14 bases. The junction had 4 bases not matched to a gene; V was cut back by 2 bases and J by 3 bases. Per germline, CDR1 KGHSH and CDR2 LQKENI. The CDR3 covers 17 residues. CDR3 in DNA: TGTGCCAGCTCACCAGGACTAGCGGGGGGAATGACAGATACGCAGTATTTT. This gives the protein CASSPGLAGGMTDTQYF.

The gene calls are TRBV5-4 and TRBJ2-2; D gene uncertain. Germline V gives CDR1 SGHNT, CDR2 YYREEE (reference sequence). The CDR3 covers 16 residues. Trimming removed 4 bases from V and 4 bases from J, with 17 bases in between. The CDR3 here is CASSRRPLMSTGELFF. The CDR3 DNA follows: TGTGCCAGCAGCCGGCGGCCCCTTATGAGCACCGGGGAGCTGTTTTTT.

The rearrangement uses TRBV4-1 and TRBJ1-3; D might be TRBD1 (5 bases). V lost 1 base, J lost 2 bases, and 9 bases lay in between. The CDR3 has 15 amino acids. Per the germline V gene, CDR1 is MGHRA and CDR2 is YSYEKL. CDR3 in DNA: TGCGCCAGCAGCCAAGGGCAGGGAACTGGAAACACCATATATTTT. Amino acid sequence: CASSQGQGTGNTIYF.

V usage is TRBV5-1 and J usage is TRBJ1-2, with 8 bases identical to TRBD1. There are 15 residues in the CDR3. Germline CDR1 and CDR2: SGHRS and YFSETQ. V shed 3 bases, J shed 1 base, and the junction held 5 bases outside the gene matches. The CDR3 DNA follows: TGCGCCAGCAGCTCGGACAGGGTTGATAACTATGGCTACACCTTC. This encodes CASSSDRVDNYGYTF. Complete variable domain (other parts from reference TRBV5-1 and TRBJ1-2): KAGVTQTPRYLIKTRGQQVTLSCSPISGHRSVSWYQQTPGQGLQFLFEYFSETQRNKGNFPGRFSGRQFSNSRSEMNVSTLELGDSALYLCASSSDRVDNYGYTFGSGTRLTVV.

The chain couples TRBV10-3 to TRBJ2-7; no reliable D call. Germline CDR1 ENHRY, CDR2 SYGVKD. Trimming took off 3 bases at V and 0 bases at J, with 3 bases between the two ends. The CDR3 contains 12 residues. For the CDR3, the DNA is TGTGCCATCAGTGACAGCTCCTACGAGCAGTACTTC. Translated, it gives CAISDSSYEQYF.

The chain recombines TRBV5-1 with TRBJ2-1, with 8 positions matching TRBD1. V was pared by 4 bases and J by 5 bases, with 5 bases of the junction left unmatched. Germline lookup yields CDR1 SGHRS and CDR2 YFSETQ. This CDR3 spans 14 amino acids. The CDR3 sequence: CASSRDRLHNEQFF. CDR3 DNA sequence: TGCGCCAGCAGCAGGGACAGGCTACACAATGAGCAGTTCTTC.

The gene calls are TRBV6-5 and TRBJ2-5, with 8 bases matching TRBD2. V shed 2 bases, J shed 5 bases, and the junction held 7 bases outside the gene matches. This CDR3 contains 15 residues. Germline-derived CDR1 and CDR2 are MNHEY and SVGAGI. In DNA, the CDR3 is TGTGCCAGCAGTTACCCCGGGGTAGCGGGGGAGACCCAGTACTTC. Its protein is CASSYPGVAGETQYF.

This sequence joins TRBV19 and TRBJ2-1, with D perhaps TRBD1 or TRBD2 (6 bases each). Germline V gene data show CDR1 as LNHDA and CDR2 as SQIVND (reference sequence). This CDR3 comprises 14 residues. V lost 3 bases and J 9 bases, leaving 15 bases between the germline ends. The CDR3 nucleotides read TGTGCCAGTAGTATTGGGGGGCCGGGGAGTGAGCAGTTCTTC. This sequence encodes CASSIGGPGSEQFF.

V is TRBV4-1 and J is TRBJ2-5; 9 bases match TRBD2. The CDR3 extends over 18 amino acids. V trimming: 1 base; J trimming: 4 bases; junction bases outside the gene matches: 13. Germline CDR1 reads MGHRA; CDR2 reads YSYEKL. For the CDR3, the DNA is TGCGCCAGCAGCCAAGTTGTTGGCGGGGGGGCTTTAGCAGAGACCCAGTACTTC. It translates to CASSQVVGGGALAETQYF.

This clonotype was seen a few times. The V and J genes are TRBV19 and TRBJ1-5; D might be TRBD1 (5 bases). Per germline, CDR1 LNHDA and CDR2 SQIVND (reference sequence). This CDR3 contains 16 residues. Trimming left V 3 bases short and J 8 bases short, with 20 bases between. The DNA for the CDR3 is TGTGCCAGTAGTATGAGGTTACTGACAGTTCTTGAGCCCCAGCATTTT. Amino acid sequence: CASSMRLLTVLEPQHF.

This clonotype turned up a few times. The V gene is TRBV18, the J gene TRBJ2-1, with D tentatively TRBD1 (6 bases). Germline V gene lookup returns CDR1 KGHSH and CDR2 LQKENI. This CDR3 is 15 amino acids long. V lost 4 bases and J lost 3, with 13 bases in between. The CDR3 region is CASSQRPGHYNEQFF. The CDR3 DNA sequence: TGTGCCAGCTCACAGCGGCCGGGACACTACAATGAGCAGTTCTTC.

This clonotype was recorded many times. The rearrangement links TRBV20-1 to TRBJ1-5, with D possibly being TRBD1 (5 bases). CDR1 is DFQATT and CDR2 is SNEGSKA in the germline V gene (reference sequence). This CDR3 spans 12 amino acids. The germline V and J ends were trimmed by 3 bases and 6 bases, with 9 bases remaining between them. The CDR3 here is CSASAGSQPQHF. In DNA, the CDR3 is TGCAGTGCTAGTGCAGGGAGTCAGCCCCAGCATTTT.

This clonotype was observed at least ten times. V is TRBV11-2 and J is TRBJ2-1; the match to TRBD2 covers 9 bases. The CDR3 length is 15 residues. CDR1 and CDR2 (germline): SGHAT, FQNNGV. V shed 2 bases and J 7 bases; nucleotides not matched to a gene: 6. The CDR3 reads CASSLRVAGVNEQFF. The CDR3 nucleotides read TGTGCCAGCAGCTTAAGGGTAGCGGGGGTTAATGAGCAGTTCTTC.

CDR3 sequence reads: CASSVDLAGEQYV. Here the CDR3 DNA reads TGCGCCAGCAGCGTGGACCTAGCCGGTGAGCAGTACGTC. The V gene is TRBV5-1, the J gene TRBJ2-7, with a tentative D call TRBD2 (5 bases). V gave up 4 bases and J gave up 7 bases, with 15 bases separating them. The germline V gene has CDR1 SGHRS and CDR2 YFSETQ. The CDR3 has 13 amino acids.

This clonotype was observed at least ten times. This chain connects TRBV2 to TRBJ1-3, with a possible D match to TRBD1 (6 bases). Germline values: CDR1 SNHLY, CDR2 FYNNEI. The V gene lost 8 bases and the J gene lost 2 bases, with 13 bases spanning the gap. The CDR3 spans 14 residues. DNA of the CDR3: TGTGCCAGCCGTATACAGGGACCTGGAAACACCATATATTTT. Translated, it gives CASRIQGPGNTIYF.

The gene calls are TRBV20-1 and TRBJ1-5, with D hard to call. In germline, CDR1 is DFQATT, CDR2 SNEGSKA (reference sequence). Trimming stripped 3 bases from V and 2 bases from J, with 14 bases between. The CDR3 covers 15 residues. The CDR3 loop is CSASYGRGGNQPQHF. CDR3 nucleotide sequence: TGCAGTGCTAGTTATGGACGTGGGGGCAATCAGCCCCAGCATTTT.

In this sample, this clonotype turned up many times. For the CDR3, the DNA is TGTGCCAGCAGTCTAAACAGAGGAGACACAGATACGCAGTATTTT. This sequence encodes CASSLNRGDTDTQYF. The chain recombines TRBV7-2 with TRBJ2-3; D gene ambiguous. The CDR3 sequence is 15 residues long. Trimming left V 6 bases short and J 2 bases short, with 15 bases between. Germline CDR1 and CDR2: SGHTA and FQGNSA.

This clonotype turned up a few times. This chain joins TRBV23-1 and TRBJ2-1; D is undetermined. TRBV23-1 is an open reading frame, and its role is uncertain. The CDR3 loop spans 13 amino acids. The ends were cut back, 2 bases at V and 4 bases at J, with 6 bases in the middle. CDR3 DNA sequence: TGCGCCAGCAGTCAAGCCCCTTACAATGAGCAGTTCTTC. Translating it yields CASSQAPYNEQFF.

This sequence joins TRBV6-9 and TRBJ1-2, with D maybe TRBD1 (6 bases). Germline CDR1 reads MNHGY; CDR2 reads SVAAGI. The CDR3 extends over 14 amino acids. Trimming took 4 bases from V and 3 from J, leaving 12 bases between them. CDR3 sequence: CASSCGGGDYGYTF. The DNA for the CDR3 is TGTGCCAGCAGTTGTGGAGGGGGGGACTATGGCTACACCTTC.

This clonotype was detected many times. V and J are TRBV12-5 and TRBJ2-3, with D perhaps TRBD2 (7 bases). The CDR3 is made up of 14 amino acids. V lost 8 bases and J 0 bases, leaving 12 bases between the germline ends. The V gene's germline CDR1 is LGHNT and CDR2 FRNRAP. CDR3 residues: CASRGGLSTDTQYF. DNA for the CDR3: TGTGCTAGTAGGGGGGGGCTCAGCACAGATACGCAGTATTTT.